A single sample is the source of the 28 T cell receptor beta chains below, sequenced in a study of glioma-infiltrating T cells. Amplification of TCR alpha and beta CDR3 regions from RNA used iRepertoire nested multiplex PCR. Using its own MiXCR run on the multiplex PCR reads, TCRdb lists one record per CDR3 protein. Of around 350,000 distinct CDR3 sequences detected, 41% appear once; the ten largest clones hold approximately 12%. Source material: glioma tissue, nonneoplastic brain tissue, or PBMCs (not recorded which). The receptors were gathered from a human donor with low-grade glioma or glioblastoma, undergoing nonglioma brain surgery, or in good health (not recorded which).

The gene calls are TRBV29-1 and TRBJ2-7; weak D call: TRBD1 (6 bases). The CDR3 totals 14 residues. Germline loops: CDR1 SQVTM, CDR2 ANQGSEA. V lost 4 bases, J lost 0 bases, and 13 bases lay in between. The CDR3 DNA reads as TGCAGCGTTGGCCGGGACATGAACTCCTACGAGCAGTACTTC. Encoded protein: CSVGRDMNSYEQYF.

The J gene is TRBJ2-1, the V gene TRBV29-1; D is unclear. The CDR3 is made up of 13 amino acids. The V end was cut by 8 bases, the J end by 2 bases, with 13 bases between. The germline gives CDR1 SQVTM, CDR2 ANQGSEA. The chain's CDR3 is CSLRNRAYNEQFF. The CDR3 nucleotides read TGCAGCTTAAGGAACAGAGCCTACAATGAGCAGTTCTTC.

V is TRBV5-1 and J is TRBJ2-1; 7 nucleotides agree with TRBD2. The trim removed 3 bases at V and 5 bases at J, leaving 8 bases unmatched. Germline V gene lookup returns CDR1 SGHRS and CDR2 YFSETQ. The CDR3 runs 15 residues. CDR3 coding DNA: TGCGCCAGCAGCTCTGGCGGGAGCGTTCACAATGAGCAGTTCTTC. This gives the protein CASSSGGSVHNEQFF. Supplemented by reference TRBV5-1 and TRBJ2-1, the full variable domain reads KAGVTQTPRYLIKTRGQQVTLSCSPISGHRSVSWYQQTPGQGLQFLFEYFSETQRNKGNFPGRFSGRQFSNSRSEMNVSTLELGDSALYLCASSSGGSVHNEQFFGPGTRLTVL.

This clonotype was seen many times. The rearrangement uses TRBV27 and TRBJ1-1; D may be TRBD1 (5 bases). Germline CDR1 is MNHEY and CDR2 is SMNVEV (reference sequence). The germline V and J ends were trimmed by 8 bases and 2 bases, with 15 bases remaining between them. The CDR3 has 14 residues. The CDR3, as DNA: TGTGCCAGCCGGTTTCCGGGGCCTAACACTGAAGCTTTCTTT. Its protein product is CASRFPGPNTEAFF.

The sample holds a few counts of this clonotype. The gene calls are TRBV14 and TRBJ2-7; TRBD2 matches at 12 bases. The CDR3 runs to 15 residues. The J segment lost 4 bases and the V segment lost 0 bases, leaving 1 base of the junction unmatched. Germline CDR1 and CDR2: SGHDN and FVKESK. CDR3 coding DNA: TGTGCCAGCAGCCAAGAACTAGCGGGAGGTTACGAGCAGTACTTC. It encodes CASSQELAGGYEQYF.

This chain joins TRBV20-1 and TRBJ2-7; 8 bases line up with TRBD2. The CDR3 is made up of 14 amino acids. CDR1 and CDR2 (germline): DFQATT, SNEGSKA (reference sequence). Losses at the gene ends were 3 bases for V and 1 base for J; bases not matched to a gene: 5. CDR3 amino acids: CSARKRGRSYEQYF. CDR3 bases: TGCAGTGCTAGGAAGCGGGGGAGATCCTACGAGCAGTACTTC.

The CDR3 loop is CASSIGPPSRYTF. CDR3 nucleotide sequence: TGTGCCAGCAGTATCGGGCCCCCTAGTCGCTACACCTTC. The rearrangement links TRBV28 to TRBJ1-2; D is undetermined. The CDR3 is 13 residues long. CDR1 is MDHEN, CDR2 SYDVKM, per germline. V was shortened by 5 bases and J by 9 bases, with 16 bases between the two germline ends.

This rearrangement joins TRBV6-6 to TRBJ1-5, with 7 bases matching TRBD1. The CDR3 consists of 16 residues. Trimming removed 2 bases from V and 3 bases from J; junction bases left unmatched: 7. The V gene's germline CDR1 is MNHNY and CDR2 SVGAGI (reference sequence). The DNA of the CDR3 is TGTGCCAGCAGTTACAGGGAGGGGGCTTCCAATCAGCCCCAGCATTTT. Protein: CASSYREGASNQPQHF.

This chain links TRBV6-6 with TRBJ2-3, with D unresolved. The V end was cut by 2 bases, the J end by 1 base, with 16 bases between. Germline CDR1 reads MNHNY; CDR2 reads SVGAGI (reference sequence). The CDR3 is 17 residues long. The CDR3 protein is CASSYEGIAQGTDTQYF. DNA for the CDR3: TGTGCCAGCAGTTACGAAGGGATAGCCCAGGGCACAGATACGCAGTATTTT.

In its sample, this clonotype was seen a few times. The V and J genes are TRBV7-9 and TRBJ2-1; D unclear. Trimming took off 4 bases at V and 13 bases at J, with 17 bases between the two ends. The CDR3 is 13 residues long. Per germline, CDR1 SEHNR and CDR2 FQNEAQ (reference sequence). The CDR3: CASSSTTRAGQFF. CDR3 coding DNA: TGTGCCAGCAGCTCAACGACCCGTGCAGGCCAGTTCTTC.

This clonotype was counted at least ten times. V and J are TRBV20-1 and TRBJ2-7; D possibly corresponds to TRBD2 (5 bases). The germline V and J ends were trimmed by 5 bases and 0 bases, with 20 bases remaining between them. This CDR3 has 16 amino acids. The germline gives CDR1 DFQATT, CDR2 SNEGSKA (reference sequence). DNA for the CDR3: TGCAGTGCTCAACAGCTTACTAGAGGGAGCTCCTACGAGCAGTACTTC. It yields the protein CSAQQLTRGSSYEQYF.

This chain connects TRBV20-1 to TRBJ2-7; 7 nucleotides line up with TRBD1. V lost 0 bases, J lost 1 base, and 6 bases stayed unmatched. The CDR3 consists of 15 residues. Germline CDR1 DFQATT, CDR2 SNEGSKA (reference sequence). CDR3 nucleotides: TGCAGTGCTAGAGACCCGACAGGGCGGTCCTACGAGCAGTACTTC. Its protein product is CSARDPTGRSYEQYF.

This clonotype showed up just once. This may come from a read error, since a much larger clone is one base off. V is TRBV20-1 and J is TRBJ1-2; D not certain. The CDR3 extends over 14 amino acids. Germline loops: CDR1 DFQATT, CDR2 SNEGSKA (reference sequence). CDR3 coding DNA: TGCAGTGCTTCGACATCACGGACTGGCTATGGCCACACCTTC. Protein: CSASTSRTGYGHTF.

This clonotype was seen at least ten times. For the CDR3, the DNA is TGTGCCAGCAGTTTTCCCCTAGGACAGGGGGCTAAAGCTTTCTTT. Amino acids: CASSFPLGQGAKAFF. The chain employs TRBV28 and TRBJ1-1; 11 bases are a match to TRBD1. The V gene's germline CDR1 is MDHEN and CDR2 SYDVKM. The J segment lost 9 bases and the V segment lost 3 bases, leaving 9 bases of the junction unmatched. CDR3 length: 15 amino acids.

In DNA, the CDR3 is TGTGCCAGCAGACAGGGGGGACAGGCCTACGAGCAGTACTTC. It codes for CASRQGGQAYEQYF. This sequence joins TRBV6-6 and TRBJ2-7, with 8 nucleotides matching TRBD1. V was clipped by 6 bases and J by 2 bases; unmatched bases: 6. CDR3 length: 14 residues. Germline CDR1 and CDR2: MNHNY and SVGAGI (reference sequence).

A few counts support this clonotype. This chain's CDR3 is CSAISGTMGGYTF. CDR3 DNA sequence: TGCAGTGCTATATCCGGGACGATGGGAGGCTACACCTTC. The rearrangement links TRBV20-1 to TRBJ1-2; D perhaps matches TRBD1 (5 bases). V lost 4 bases and J 8 bases, leaving 17 bases between the germline ends. The CDR3 is 13 amino acids. Germline CDR1 DFQATT, CDR2 SNEGSKA (reference sequence).

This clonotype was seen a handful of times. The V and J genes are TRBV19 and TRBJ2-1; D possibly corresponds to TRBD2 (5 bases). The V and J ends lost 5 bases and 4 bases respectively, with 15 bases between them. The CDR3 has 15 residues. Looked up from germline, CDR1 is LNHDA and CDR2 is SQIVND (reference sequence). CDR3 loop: CASSPGFLPYNEQFF. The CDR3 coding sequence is TGTGCCAGTAGTCCGGGGTTCTTACCTTACAATGAGCAGTTCTTC.

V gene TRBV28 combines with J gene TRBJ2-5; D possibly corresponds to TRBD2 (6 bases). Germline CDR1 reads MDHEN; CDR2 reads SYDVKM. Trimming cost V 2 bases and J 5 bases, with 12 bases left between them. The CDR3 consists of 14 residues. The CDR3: CASSLIGRWETQYF. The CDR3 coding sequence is TGTGCCAGCAGTTTAATCGGGAGATGGGAGACCCAGTACTTC.

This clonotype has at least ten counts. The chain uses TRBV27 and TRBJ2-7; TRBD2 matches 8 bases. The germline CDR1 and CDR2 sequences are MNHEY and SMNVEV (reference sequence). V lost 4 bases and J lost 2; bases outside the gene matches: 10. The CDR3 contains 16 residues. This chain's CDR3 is CASSSSGGVGPYEQYF. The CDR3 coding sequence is TGTGCCAGCAGTTCCTCCGGGGGGGTAGGCCCCTACGAGCAGTACTTC.

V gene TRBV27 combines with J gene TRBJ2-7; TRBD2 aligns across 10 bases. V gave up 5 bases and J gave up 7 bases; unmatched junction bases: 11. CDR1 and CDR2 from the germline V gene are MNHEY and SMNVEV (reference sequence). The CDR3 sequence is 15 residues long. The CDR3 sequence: CASSAGTSAYNEQYF. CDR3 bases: TGTGCCAGCAGTGCCGGGACTAGCGCCTACAATGAGCAGTACTTC.

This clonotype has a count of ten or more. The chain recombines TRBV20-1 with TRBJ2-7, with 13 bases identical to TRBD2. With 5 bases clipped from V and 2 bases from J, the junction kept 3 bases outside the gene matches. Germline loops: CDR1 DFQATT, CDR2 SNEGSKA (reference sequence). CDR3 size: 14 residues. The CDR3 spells CSARTSGGPYEQYF. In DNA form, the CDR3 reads TGCAGTGCTCGGACTAGCGGGGGTCCCTACGAGCAGTACTTC.

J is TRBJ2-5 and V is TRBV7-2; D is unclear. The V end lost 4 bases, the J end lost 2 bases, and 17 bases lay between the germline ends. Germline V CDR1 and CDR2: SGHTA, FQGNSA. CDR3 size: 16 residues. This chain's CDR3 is CASSYRRIAIQETQYF. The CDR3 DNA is TGTGCCAGCAGCTATCGACGGATAGCTATACAAGAGACCCAGTACTTC.

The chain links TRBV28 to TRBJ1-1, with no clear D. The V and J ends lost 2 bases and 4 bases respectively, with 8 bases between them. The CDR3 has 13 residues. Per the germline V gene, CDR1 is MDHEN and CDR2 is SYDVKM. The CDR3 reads CASSLEGSTEAFF. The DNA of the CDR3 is TGTGCCAGCAGTTTAGAAGGGAGCACTGAAGCTTTCTTT.

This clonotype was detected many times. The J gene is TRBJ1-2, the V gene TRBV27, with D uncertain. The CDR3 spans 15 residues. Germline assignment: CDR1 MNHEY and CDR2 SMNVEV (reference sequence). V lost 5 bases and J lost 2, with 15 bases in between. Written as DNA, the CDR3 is TGTGCCAGCAGTCCCGATAGACTGGCCAACTATGGCTACACCTTC. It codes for CASSPDRLANYGYTF.

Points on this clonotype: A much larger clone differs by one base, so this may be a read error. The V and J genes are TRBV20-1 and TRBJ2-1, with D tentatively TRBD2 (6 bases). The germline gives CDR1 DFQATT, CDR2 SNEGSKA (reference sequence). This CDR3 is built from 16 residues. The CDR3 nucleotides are TGCGGTGCTAGAGATGGGCGGAGGGGCTCCTACAATGAGCAGTTCTTC. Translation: CGARDGRRGSYNEQFF.

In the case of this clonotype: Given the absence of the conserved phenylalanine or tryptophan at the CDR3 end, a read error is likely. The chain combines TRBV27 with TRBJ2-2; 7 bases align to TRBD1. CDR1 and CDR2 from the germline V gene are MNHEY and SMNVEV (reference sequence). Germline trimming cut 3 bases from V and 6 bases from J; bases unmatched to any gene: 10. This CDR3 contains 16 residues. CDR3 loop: CASSFRQGSRAGELFL. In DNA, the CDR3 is TGTGCCAGCAGTTTTCGACAGGGATCGCGGGCCGGGGAGCTGTTTCTT.

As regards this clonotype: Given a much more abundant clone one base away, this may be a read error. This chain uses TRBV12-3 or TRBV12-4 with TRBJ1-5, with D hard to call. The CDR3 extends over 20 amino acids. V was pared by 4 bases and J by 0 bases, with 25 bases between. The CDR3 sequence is CASSYSRHFLQNYSNQPQHF. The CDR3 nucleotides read TGTGCCAGCAGTTACTCTCGCCATTTCCTACAGAATTATAGCAATCAGCCCCAGCATTTT.

This chain's CDR3 is CASSQDLNQPQHF. The DNA of the CDR3 is TGTGCCAGCAGCCAAGATTTAAATCAGCCCCAGCATTTT. The V gene is TRBV3-1, the J gene TRBJ1-5; D remains unclear. The germline CDR1 and CDR2 sequences are LGHDT and YNNKEL (reference sequence). The ends were cut back, 0 bases at V and 4 bases at J, with 4 bases in the middle. The CDR3 has 13 residues.